Listed here are 20 T cell receptor beta chains from one sample, sequenced in a study of a mutant IDH1 vaccine in newly diagnosed glioma. Measured with immunoSEQ multiplex PCR; TCRdb has only the in-frame clones, and not every one. The table includes tens of thousands of clones, roughly nine tenths detected once. Time point given: week 35, safety follow-up. Vaccination comprised doses that each held 300 ug of mutant IDH1 20-mer peptide, plus topical imiquimod. Their recognized antigens are unknown. Material: PBMCs, obtained from a glioma patient whose treatment included an IDH1 peptide vaccine. All receptors derive from a man in his forties or fifties with glioma.

The chain employs TRBV5-6 and TRBJ2-7; unclear D gene. Trimming shortened V by 0 bases and J by 6 bases, and 4 bases separated the two germline ends. Germline V gene data show CDR1 as SGHDT and CDR2 as YYEEEE. The CDR3 spans 11 residues. CDR3 sequence reads: CASSLAGEQYF. As DNA, the CDR3 is TGTGCCAGCAGCTTGGCGGGCGAGCAGTACTTC.

This chain connects TRBV5-1 to TRBJ1-1; D gene ambiguous. The CDR3 totals 12 residues. Trimming took off 5 bases at V and 5 bases at J, with 10 bases between the two ends. Germline loops: CDR1 SGHRS, CDR2 YFSETQ. CDR3 residues: CASSRSGTEAFF. In nucleotides, the CDR3 is TGCGCCAGCAGTAGGTCGGGAACTGAAGCTTTCTTT. Drawing the rest from reference TRBV5-1 and TRBJ1-1, the complete variable domain is KAGVTQTPRYLIKTRGQQVTLSCSPISGHRSVSWYQQTPGQGLQFLFEYFSETQRNKGNFPGRFSGRQFSNSRSEMNVSTLELGDSALYLCASSRSGTEAFFGQGTRLTVV.

This chain links TRBV7-3 with TRBJ1-2; 9 bases agree with TRBD1. The CDR3 is made up of 15 amino acids. J lost 6 bases, V lost 5 bases, and 10 bases had no gene match. The germline V gene has CDR1 SGHTA and CDR2 FQGTGA. Written as DNA, the CDR3 is TGTGCCAGCAGCACCCAGGGACAGGGAGTAGATGGCTACACCTTC. This translates into CASSTQGQGVDGYTF.

This chain connects TRBV5-6 to TRBJ2-1, with 14 bases that match TRBD2. Germline CDR1 SGHDT, CDR2 YYEEEE. The CDR3 extends over 16 amino acids. The V and J ends lost 4 bases and 7 bases, in that order; junction bases with no gene match: 7. CDR3 protein: CASSPGLAGVSNEQFF. CDR3 DNA: TGTGCCAGCAGCCCGGGACTAGCGGGAGTTTCAAATGAGCAGTTCTTC.

This chain links TRBV6-5 with TRBJ2-5; D remains ambiguous. Germline V gene sequence: CDR1 MNHEY, CDR2 SVGAGI. V lost 6 bases to trimming and J lost 2 bases, with 13 bases between them. The CDR3 consists of 14 residues. CDR3 DNA: TGTGCCAGCAGGACCGGGTGGGGACAAGAGACCCAGTACTTC. It encodes CASRTGWGQETQYF.

This clone was seen only a few times. The chain combines TRBV19 with TRBJ1-2; possible D gene TRBD1, 5 bases. The V gene's germline CDR1 is LNHDA and CDR2 SQIVND (reference sequence). The CDR3 consists of 14 residues. V shed 3 bases and J shed 0 bases, with 8 bases lying between them. The CDR3 DNA reads as TGTGCCAGTAGTATGGGGGATTCTAACTATGGCTACACCTTC. Translated, it gives CASSMGDSNYGYTF.

The rearrangement links TRBV5-5 to TRBJ2-2; TRBD2 matches at 12 bases. The germline gives CDR1 SGHKS, CDR2 YYEKEE (reference sequence). The CDR3 spans 17 residues. The trim removed 5 bases at V and 0 bases at J, leaving 5 bases unmatched. The CDR3 DNA reads TGTGCCAGCAGGGTCGCTAGCGGGAGGGCGAACACCGGGGAGCTGTTTTTT. This sequence encodes CASRVASGRANTGELFF. Complete variable domain (other parts from reference TRBV5-5 and TRBJ2-2): DAGVTQSPTHLIKTRGQQVTLRCSPISGHKSVSWYQQVLGQGPQFIFQYYEKEERGRGNFPDRFSARQFPNYSSELNVNALLLGDSALYLCASRVASGRANTGELFFGEGSRLTVL.

The V and J genes are TRBV4-2 and TRBJ2-7; the D is unclear. Trimming cost V 4 bases and J 3 bases, with 7 bases left between them. Germline-derived CDR1 and CDR2 are LGHNA and YNFKEQ. The CDR3 totals 12 residues. The CDR3 coding sequence is TGTGCCAGCAGCCTAACAGTCTACGAGCAGTACTTC. Amino acids: CASSLTVYEQYF.

The gene calls are TRBV12-5 and TRBJ2-1, with 8 nucleotides matching TRBD1. V lost 2 bases and J lost 3; bases outside the gene matches: 12. This CDR3 comprises 18 residues. CDR1 is LGHNT and CDR2 is FRNRAP in the germline V gene. The CDR3 DNA reads as TGTGCTAGTGGTTTGTACAGAGGGACAGGCCGCGTCTACAATGAGCAGTTCTTC. It translates to CASGLYRGTGRVYNEQFF.

V gene TRBV5-1 combines with J gene TRBJ2-7, with 7 bases that match TRBD2. The CDR3 extends over 14 amino acids. The ends lost 8 bases at V and 1 base at J; junction bases unmatched: 9. Germline assignment: CDR1 SGHRS and CDR2 YFSETQ. The CDR3 DNA is TGCGCCAGTTCGGGAGGCGGGTCATCCTACGAGCAGTACTTC. Amino acid sequence: CASSGGGSSYEQYF. The whole variable domain, filled in from reference TRBV5-1 and TRBJ2-7, reads KAGVTQTPRYLIKTRGQQVTLSCSPISGHRSVSWYQQTPGQGLQFLFEYFSETQRNKGNFPGRFSGRQFSNSRSEMNVSTLELGDSALYLCASSGGGSSYEQYFGPGTRLTVT.

This clone was counted only a few times. V gene TRBV6-5 combines with J gene TRBJ1-3; D not resolved. With 3 bases removed from V and 0 bases from J, the gap between germline ends came to 12 bases. Germline assignment: CDR1 MNHEY and CDR2 SVGAGI. This CDR3 spans 16 amino acids. CDR3 protein: CASSYPLGDSGNTIYF. For the CDR3, the DNA is TGTGCCAGCAGTTATCCACTTGGAGACTCTGGAAACACCATATATTTT.

This chain connects TRBV5-4 to TRBJ2-7, with D tentatively TRBD2 (5 bases). Deletions cut 4 bases from V and 3 bases from J, with 20 bases between. The CDR3 runs 16 residues. Per germline, CDR1 SGHNT and CDR2 YYREEE (reference sequence). Written as DNA, the CDR3 is TGTGCCAGCAGCCCCCGCGGTTGGGGAGAGATCTACGAGCAGTACTTC. Encoded protein: CASSPRGWGEIYEQYF.

V is TRBV19 and J is TRBJ2-1; a possible D gene is TRBD1 (6 bases). Germline V lookup: CDR1 LNHDA, CDR2 SQIVND (reference sequence). The CDR3 loop spans 15 amino acids. V shed 1 base and J shed 7 bases, with 14 bases lying between them. The CDR3 loop is CASSIGPGDANEQFF. CDR3 sequence (DNA): TGTGCCAGTAGTATAGGGCCAGGGGATGCGAATGAGCAGTTCTTC.

The genes are TRBV13 and TRBJ2-1; 9 positions agree with TRBD1. The CDR3 totals 19 residues. The germline gives CDR1 PRHDT, CDR2 FYEKMQ (reference sequence). V lost 3 bases, J lost 7 bases, and 19 bases stayed unmatched. In DNA form, the CDR3 reads TGTGCCAGCAGCTTGGGACAGGGAGAGGGTCGAATCCAAGGGAATGAGCAGTTCTTC. It codes for CASSLGQGEGRIQGNEQFF.

V gene TRBV4-2 combines with J gene TRBJ2-1; possibly TRBD2 for D (5 bases). The CDR3 spans 15 residues. The germline V gene has CDR1 LGHNA and CDR2 YNFKEQ. Trimming removed 2 bases from V and 3 bases from J, with 11 bases in between. CDR3 sequence (DNA): TGTGCCAGCAGCCAAACAACGAGGGACTACAATGAGCAGTTCTTC. As protein: CASSQTTRDYNEQFF.

CDR3 in amino acids: CASSVGPGVAGNTIYF. The CDR3 bases are TGTGCCAGCAGCGTAGGTCCGGGGGTTGCTGGAAACACCATATATTTT. The chain uses TRBV9 and TRBJ1-3, with TRBD1 as a possible D gene (5 bases). This CDR3 has 16 residues. Germline assignment: CDR1 SGDLS and CDR2 YYNGEE. Trimming shortened V by 0 bases and J by 2 bases, and 12 bases separated the two germline ends. Looking up the rest from reference TRBV9 and TRBJ1-3 gives the full variable domain: DSGVTQTPKHLITATGQRVTLRCSPRSGDLSVYWYQQSLDQGLQFLIQYYNGEERAKGNILERFSAQQFPDLHSELNLSSLELGDSALYFCASSVGPGVAGNTIYFGEGSWLTVV.

The genes are TRBV6-1 and TRBJ2-7; D is perhaps TRBD2 (6 bases). The germline V gene encodes CDR1 MNHNS and CDR2 SASEGT. The CDR3 is made up of 19 amino acids. Trimming removed 1 base from V and 0 bases from J, with 22 bases in between. CDR3 DNA sequence: TGTGCCAGCAGTGAAGGGGCGGGGCTGGGGTTCCAAAGCTCCTACGAGCAGTACTTC. This translates into CASSEGAGLGFQSSYEQYF.

In this sample, this clone turned up once. J is TRBJ2-7 and V is TRBV7-2; 9 nucleotides line up with TRBD2. CDR3 size: 16 residues. Germline V gene data show CDR1 as SGHTA and CDR2 as FQGNSA. V lost 6 bases, J lost 9 bases, and 18 bases stayed unmatched. For the CDR3, the DNA is TGTGCCAGCAGTCTAAGAGAAGCGGGAGGACGTATGCGGCAGTACTTC. The encoded protein is CASSLREAGGRMRQYF.

This clone showed up just a few times. The chain employs TRBV7-8 and TRBJ2-7; TRBD1 aligns across 10 bases. Looked up from germline, CDR1 is SGHVS and CDR2 is FQNEAQ. The junction had 7 bases not matched to a gene; V was cut back by 7 bases and J by 4 bases. This CDR3 spans 14 amino acids. In DNA, the CDR3 is TGTGCCAGCACCATCGACAGGGGGCCTTACGAGCAGTACTTC. Translating gives CASTIDRGPYEQYF.

In its sample, this clone was seen a few times. The J gene is TRBJ2-3, the V gene TRBV5-4; 11 bases are shared with TRBD2. Looked up from germline, CDR1 is SGHNT and CDR2 is YYREEE (reference sequence). There are 16 residues in the CDR3. After removal of 4 bases from V and 2 bases from J, the junction contained 6 bases not matched to a gene. CDR3 sequence reads: CASSGIAGGLTDTQYF. The DNA for the CDR3 is TGTGCCAGCAGCGGAATAGCGGGAGGGCTCACAGATACGCAGTATTTT.